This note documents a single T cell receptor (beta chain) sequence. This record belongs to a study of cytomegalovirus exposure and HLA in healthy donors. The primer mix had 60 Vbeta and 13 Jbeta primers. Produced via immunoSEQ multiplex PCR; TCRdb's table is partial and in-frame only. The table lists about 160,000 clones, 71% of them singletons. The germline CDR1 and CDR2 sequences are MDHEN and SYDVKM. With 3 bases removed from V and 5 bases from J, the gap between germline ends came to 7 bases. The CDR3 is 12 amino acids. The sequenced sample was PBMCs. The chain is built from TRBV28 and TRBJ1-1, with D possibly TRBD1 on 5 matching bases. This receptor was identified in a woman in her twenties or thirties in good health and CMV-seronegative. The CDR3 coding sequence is TGTGCCAGCAGTTTTGGGGGGACTGAAGCTTTCTTT. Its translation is CASSFGGTEAFF.